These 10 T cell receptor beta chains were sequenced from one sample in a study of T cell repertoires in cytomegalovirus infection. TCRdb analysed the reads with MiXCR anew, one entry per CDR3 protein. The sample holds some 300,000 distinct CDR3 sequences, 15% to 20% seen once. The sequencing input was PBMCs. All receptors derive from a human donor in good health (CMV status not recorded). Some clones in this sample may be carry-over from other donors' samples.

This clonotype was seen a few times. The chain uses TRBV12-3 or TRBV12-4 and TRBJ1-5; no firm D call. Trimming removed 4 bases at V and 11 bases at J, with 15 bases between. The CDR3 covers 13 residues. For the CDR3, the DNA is TGTGCCAGCAGTTCCCCGGGCCCTAGGACCCAGCATTTT. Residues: CASSSPGPRTQHF.

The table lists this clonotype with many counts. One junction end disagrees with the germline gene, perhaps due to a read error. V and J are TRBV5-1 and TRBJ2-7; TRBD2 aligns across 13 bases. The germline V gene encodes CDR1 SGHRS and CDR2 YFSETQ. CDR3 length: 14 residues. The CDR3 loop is CASSPGLAGYEQYF. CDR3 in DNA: TGTGCCAGCAGCCCGGGACTAGCGGGGTACGAGCAGTACTTC.

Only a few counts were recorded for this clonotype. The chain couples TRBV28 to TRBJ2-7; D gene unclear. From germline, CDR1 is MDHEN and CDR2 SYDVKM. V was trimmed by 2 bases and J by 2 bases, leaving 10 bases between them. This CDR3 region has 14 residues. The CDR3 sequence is CASSLITATYEQYF. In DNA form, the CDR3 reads TGTGCCAGCAGTTTAATCACAGCAACCTACGAGCAGTACTTC.

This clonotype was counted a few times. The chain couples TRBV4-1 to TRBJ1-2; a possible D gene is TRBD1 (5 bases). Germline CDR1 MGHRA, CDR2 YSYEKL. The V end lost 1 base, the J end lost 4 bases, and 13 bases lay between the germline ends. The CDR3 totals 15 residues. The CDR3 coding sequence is TGCGCCAGCAGCCAAGGAACGGGACCTATCTATGGCTACACCTTC. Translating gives CASSQGTGPIYGYTF.

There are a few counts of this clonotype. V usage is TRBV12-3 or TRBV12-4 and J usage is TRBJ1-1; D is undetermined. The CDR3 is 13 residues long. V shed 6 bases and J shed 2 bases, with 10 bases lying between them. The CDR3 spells CASRSTVNTEAFF. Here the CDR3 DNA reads TGTGCCAGCAGGTCGACGGTTAACACTGAAGCTTTCTTT.

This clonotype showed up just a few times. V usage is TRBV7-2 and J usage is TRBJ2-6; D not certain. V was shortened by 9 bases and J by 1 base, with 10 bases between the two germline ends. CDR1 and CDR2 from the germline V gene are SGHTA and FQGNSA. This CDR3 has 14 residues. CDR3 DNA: TGTGCCAGTCGGGTACGGTCTGGGGCCAACGTCCTGACTTTC. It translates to CASRVRSGANVLTF.

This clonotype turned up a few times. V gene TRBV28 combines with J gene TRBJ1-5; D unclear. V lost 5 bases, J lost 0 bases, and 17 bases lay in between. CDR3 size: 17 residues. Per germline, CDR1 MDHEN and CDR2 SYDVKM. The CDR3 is CASSPPRRSDSNQPQHF. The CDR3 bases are TGTGCCAGCAGTCCCCCCCGGAGGAGTGATAGCAATCAGCCCCAGCATTTT.

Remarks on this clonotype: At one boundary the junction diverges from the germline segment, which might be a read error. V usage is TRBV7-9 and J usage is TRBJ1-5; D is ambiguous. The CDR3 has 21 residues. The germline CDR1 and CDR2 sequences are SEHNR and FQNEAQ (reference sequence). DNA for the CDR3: TGTGCCAGCAGCTCCATACCCCGCGACTTAGCGACTGAGTATAGCAATCAGCGCCAGCATTTT. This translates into CASSSIPRDLATEYSNQRQHF.

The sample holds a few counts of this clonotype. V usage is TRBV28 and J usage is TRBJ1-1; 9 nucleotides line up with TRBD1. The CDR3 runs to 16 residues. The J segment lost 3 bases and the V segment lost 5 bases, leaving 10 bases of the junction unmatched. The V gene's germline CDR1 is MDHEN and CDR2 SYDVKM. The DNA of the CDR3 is TGTGCCAGCAGTCCCCTCACAGGGGGCCCGCACACTGAAGCTTTCTTT. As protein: CASSPLTGGPHTEAFF.

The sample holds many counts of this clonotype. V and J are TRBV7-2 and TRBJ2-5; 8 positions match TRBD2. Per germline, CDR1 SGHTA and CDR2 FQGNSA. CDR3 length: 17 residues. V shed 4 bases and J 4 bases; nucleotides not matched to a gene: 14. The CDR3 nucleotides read TGTGCCAGCAGCTCACCGGATGGGGCAGCGGGGGCAGAGACCCAGTACTTC. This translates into CASSSPDGAAGAETQYF.